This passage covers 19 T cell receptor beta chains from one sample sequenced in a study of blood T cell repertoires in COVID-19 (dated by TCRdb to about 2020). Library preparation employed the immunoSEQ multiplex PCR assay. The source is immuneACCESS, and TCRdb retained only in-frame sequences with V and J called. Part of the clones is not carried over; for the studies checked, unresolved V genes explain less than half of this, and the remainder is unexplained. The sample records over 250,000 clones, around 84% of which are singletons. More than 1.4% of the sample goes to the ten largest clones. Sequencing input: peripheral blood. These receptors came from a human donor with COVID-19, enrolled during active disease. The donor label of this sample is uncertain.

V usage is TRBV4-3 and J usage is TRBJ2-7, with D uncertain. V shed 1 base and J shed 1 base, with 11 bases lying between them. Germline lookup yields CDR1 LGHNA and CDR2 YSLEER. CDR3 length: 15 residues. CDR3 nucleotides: TGCGCCAGCAGCCAAGGGGTCGACATATCCTACGAGCAGTACTTC. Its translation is CASSQGVDISYEQYF.

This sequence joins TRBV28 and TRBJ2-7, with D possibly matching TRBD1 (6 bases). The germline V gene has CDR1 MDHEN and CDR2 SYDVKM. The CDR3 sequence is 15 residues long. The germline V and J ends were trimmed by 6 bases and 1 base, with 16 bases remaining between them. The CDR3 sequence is CASSPNRVASYEQYF. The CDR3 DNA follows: TGTGCCAGCAGCCCCAACAGGGTCGCGTCCTACGAGCAGTACTTC.

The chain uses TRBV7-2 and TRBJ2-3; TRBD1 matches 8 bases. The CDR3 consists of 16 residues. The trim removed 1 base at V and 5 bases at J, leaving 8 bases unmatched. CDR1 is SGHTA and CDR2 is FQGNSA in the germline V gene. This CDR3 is CASSLDSGGAVDTQYF. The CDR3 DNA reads TGTGCCAGCAGCTTAGATTCAGGGGGCGCGGTAGATACGCAGTATTTT.

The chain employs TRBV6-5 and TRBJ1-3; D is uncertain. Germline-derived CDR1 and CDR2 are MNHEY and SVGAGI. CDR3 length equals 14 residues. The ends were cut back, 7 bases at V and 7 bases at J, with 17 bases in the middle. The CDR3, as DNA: TGTGCCAGCACCAGCGTGGCTGCCGCGAACACCATATATTTT. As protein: CASTSVAAANTIYF.

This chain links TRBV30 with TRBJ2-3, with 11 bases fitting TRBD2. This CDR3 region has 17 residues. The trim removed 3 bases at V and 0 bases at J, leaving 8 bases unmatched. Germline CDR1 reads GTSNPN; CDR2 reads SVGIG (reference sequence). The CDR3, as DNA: TGTGCCTGGAGCGCTCAAAGGACTAGCGGGAGCACAGATACGCAGTATTTT. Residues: CAWSAQRTSGSTDTQYF. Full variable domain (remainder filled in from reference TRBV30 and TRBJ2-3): SQTIHQWPATLVQPVGSPLSLECTVEGTSNPNLYWYRQAAGRGLQLLFYSVGIGQISSEVPQNLSASRPQDRQFILSSKKLLLSDSGFYLCAWSAQRTSGSTDTQYFGPGTRLTVL.

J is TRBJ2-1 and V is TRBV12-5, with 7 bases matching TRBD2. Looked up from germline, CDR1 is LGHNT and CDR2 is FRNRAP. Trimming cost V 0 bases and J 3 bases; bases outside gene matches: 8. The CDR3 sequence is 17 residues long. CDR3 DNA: TGTGCTAGTGGTTTGGTACTTACGGGAGGAAGCTACAATGAGCAGTTCTTC. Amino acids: CASGLVLTGGSYNEQFF.

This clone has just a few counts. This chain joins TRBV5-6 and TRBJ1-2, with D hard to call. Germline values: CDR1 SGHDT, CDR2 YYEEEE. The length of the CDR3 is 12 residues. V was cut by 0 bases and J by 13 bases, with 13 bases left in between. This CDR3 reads CASSLGLPGGTF. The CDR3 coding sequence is TGTGCCAGCAGCTTGGGACTCCCTGGAGGCACCTTC.

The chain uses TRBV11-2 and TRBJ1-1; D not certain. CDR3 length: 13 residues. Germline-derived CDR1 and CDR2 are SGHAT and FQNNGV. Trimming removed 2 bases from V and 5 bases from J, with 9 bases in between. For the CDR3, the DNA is TGTGCCAGCAGCTTATCGGGAGGGACTGAAGCTTTCTTT. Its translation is CASSLSGGTEAFF. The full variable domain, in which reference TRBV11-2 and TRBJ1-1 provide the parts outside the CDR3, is EAGVAQSPRYKIIEKRQSVAFWCNPISGHATLYWYQQILGQGPKLLIQFQNNGVVDDSQLPKDRFSAERLKGVDSTLKIQPAKLEDSAVYLCASSLSGGTEAFFGQGTRLTVV.

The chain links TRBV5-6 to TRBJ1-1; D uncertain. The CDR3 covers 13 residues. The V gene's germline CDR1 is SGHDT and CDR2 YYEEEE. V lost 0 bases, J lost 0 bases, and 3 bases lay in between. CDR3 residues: CASSLALNTEAFF. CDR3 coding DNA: TGTGCCAGCAGCTTGGCTTTGAACACTGAAGCTTTCTTT.

The CDR3 region has the DNA TGTGCCAGCTCACCGTGGATCGGGAGGCAAGAGACCCAGTACTTC. This translates into CASSPWIGRQETQYF. V usage is TRBV18 and J usage is TRBJ2-5; 7 nucleotides match TRBD2. The germline V gene has CDR1 KGHSH and CDR2 LQKENI. The CDR3 spans 15 residues. J gave up 2 bases and V 3 bases, and 6 bases lay outside the gene matches.

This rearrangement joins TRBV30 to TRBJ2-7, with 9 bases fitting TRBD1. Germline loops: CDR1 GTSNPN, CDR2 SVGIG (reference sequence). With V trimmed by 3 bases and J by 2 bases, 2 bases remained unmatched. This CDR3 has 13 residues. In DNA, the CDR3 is TGTGCCTGGAGCGGGACAGGGACCTACGAGCAGTACTTC. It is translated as CAWSGTGTYEQYF.

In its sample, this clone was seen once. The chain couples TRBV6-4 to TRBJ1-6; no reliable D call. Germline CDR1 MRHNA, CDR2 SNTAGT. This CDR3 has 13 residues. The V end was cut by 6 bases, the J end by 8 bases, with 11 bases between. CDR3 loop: CASRREEHSPLHF. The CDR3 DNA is TGTGCCAGCAGGCGAGAGGAACATTCACCCCTCCACTTT.

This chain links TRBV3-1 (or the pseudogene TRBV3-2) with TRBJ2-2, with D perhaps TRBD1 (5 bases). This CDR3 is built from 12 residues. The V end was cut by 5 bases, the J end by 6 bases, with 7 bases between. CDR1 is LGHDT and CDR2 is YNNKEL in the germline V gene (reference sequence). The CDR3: CASSTRAGELFF. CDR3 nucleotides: TGTGCCAGCAGCACCAGGGCCGGGGAGCTGTTTTTT.

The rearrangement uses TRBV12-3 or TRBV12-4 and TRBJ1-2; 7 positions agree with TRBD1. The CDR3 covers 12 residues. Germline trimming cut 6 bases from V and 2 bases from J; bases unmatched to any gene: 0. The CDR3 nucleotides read TGTGCCAGCAGGGGACAGAACTATGGCTACACCTTC. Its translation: CASRGQNYGYTF.

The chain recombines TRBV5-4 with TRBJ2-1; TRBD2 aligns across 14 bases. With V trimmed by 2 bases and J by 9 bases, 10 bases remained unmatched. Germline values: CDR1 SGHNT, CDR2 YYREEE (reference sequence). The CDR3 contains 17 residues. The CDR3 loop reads CASSFGGLAGGVGEQFF. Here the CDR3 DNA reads TGTGCCAGCAGCTTCGGAGGACTAGCGGGAGGAGTAGGTGAGCAGTTCTTC.

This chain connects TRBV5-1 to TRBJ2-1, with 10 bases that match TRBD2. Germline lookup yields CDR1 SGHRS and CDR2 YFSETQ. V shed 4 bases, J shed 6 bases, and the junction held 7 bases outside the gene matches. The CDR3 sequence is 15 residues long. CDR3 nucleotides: TGCGCCAGCAGCACGCCGGGACTAGCGAGCAATGAGCAGTTCTTC. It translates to CASSTPGLASNEQFF.

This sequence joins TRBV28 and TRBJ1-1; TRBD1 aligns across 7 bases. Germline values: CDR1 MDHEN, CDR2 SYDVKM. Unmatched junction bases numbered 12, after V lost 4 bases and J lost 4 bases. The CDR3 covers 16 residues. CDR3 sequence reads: CASSSALTGVRTEAFF. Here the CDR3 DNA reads TGTGCCAGCAGTTCCGCCCTTACAGGGGTTCGCACTGAAGCTTTCTTT. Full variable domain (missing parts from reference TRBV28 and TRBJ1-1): DVKVTQSSRYLVKRTGEKVFLECVQDMDHENMFWYRQDPGLGLRLIYFSYDVKMKEKGDIPEGYSVSREKKERFSLILESASTNQTSMYLCASSSALTGVRTEAFFGQGTRLTVV.

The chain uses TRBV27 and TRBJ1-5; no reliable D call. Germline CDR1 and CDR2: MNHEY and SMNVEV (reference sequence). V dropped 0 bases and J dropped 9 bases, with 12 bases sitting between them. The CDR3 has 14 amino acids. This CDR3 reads CASSLSKVEGPQHF. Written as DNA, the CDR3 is TGTGCCAGCAGTTTATCGAAAGTGGAGGGGCCCCAGCATTTT.

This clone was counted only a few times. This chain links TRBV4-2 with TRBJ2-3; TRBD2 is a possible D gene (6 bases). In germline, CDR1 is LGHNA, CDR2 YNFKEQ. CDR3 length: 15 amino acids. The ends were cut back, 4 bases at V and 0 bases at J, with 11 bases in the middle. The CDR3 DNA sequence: TGTGCCAGCAGCCCTACCGGGACTAGCACAGATACGCAGTATTTT. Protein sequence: CASSPTGTSTDTQYF.